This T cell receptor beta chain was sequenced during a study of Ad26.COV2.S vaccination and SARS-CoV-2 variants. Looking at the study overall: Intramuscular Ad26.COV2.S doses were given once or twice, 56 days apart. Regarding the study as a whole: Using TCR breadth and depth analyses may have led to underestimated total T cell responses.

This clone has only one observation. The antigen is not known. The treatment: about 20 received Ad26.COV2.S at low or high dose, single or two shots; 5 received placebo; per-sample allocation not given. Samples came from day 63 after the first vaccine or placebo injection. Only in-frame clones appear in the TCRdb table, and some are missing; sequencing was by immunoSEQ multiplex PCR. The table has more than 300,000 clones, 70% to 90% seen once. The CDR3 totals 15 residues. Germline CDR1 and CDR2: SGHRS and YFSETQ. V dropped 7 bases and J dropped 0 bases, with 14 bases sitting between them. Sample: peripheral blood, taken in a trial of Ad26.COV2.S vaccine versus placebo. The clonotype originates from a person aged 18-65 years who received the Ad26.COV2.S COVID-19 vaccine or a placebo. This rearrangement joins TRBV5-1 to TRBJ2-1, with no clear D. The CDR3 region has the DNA TGCGCCAGCTCCCCCTCATCGGACTCCTACAATGAGCAGTTCTTC. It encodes CASSPSSDSYNEQFF.